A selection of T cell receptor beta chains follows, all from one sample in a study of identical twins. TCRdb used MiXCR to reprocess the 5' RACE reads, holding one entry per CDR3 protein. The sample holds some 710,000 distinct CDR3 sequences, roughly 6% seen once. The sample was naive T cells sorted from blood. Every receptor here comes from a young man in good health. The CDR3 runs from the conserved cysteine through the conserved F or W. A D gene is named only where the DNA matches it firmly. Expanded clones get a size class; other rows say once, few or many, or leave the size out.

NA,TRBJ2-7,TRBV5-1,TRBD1,CASSHGTGDSEQYF,TGCGCCAGCAGCCATGGGACAGGGGATTCCGAGCAGTACTTC
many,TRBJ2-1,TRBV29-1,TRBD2,CSVAQIAGGYYNEQFF,TGCAGCGTTGCCCAAATAGCGGGAGGTTACTACAATGAGCAGTTCTTC
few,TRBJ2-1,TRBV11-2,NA,CASSLYLAEQFF,TGTGCCAGCAGCTTATATCTAGCGGAGCAGTTCTTC
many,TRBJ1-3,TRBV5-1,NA,CASRLDSSSGNTIYF,TGCGCCAGCAGGTTGGACTCGAGCTCTGGAAACACCATATATTTT
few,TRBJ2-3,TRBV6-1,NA,CASRPLAVATDTQYF,TGTGCCAGCAGACCCTTAGCTGTAGCCACAGATACGCAGTATTTT
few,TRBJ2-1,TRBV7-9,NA,CASSLPLVNEQFF,TGTGCCAGCAGCTTGCCTCTAGTAAATGAGCAGTTCTTC
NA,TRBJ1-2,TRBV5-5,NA,CASSEGQYGYTF,TGTGCCAGCAGCGAGGGACAATATGGCTACACCTTC
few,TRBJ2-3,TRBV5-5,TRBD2,CASSWLAGGLFDTQYF,TGTGCCAGCAGCTGGCTAGCGGGAGGCCTCTTCGATACGCAGTATTTT
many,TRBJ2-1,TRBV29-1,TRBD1,CSVVDRVSPFF,TGCAGCGTTGTCGACAGGGTTAGTCCCTTCTTC
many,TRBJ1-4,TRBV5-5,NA,CASSLEWGEEKLFF,TGTGCCAGCAGCTTGGAGTGGGGAGAGGAAAAACTGTTTTTT
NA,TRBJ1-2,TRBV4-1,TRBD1,CASSPLGTGGYGYTF,TGCGCCAGCAGCCCACTTGGGACAGGGGGGTATGGCTACACCTTC
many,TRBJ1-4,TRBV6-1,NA,CASSETPAGHEKLFF,TGTGCCAGCAGTGAGACCCCCGCGGGGCATGAAAAACTGTTTTTT
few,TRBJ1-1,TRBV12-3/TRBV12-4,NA,CASTLGRDRDTEAFF,TGTGCCAGCACCCTGGGGCGCGATAGGGACACTGAAGCTTTCTTT
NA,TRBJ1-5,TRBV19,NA,CATELGVSSNQPQHF,TGTGCCACAGAACTGGGAGTTTCTAGCAATCAGCCCCAGCATTTT
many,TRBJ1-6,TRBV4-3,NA,CASSQDSQAGNSPLHF,TGCGCCAGCAGCCAAGATTCCCAGGCGGGGAATTCACCCCTCCACTTT
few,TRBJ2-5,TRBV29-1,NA,CSVGGLKETQYF,TGCAGCGTTGGAGGCTTAAAAGAGACCCAGTACTTC